This TCR beta chain appears in the sequencing data of a study of post-analysis software for immune sequencing data. Study overall: Relapsing-remitting, secondary progressive and progressive-relapsing multiple sclerosis were all included among the disease courses.

In its sample, this clonotype was seen a few times. Its antigen remains unidentified. The V gene's germline CDR1 is ENHRY and CDR2 SYGVKD. CDR3 size: 14 residues. The ends were cut back, 7 bases at V and 2 bases at J, with 13 bases in the middle. Unique molecular identifiers featured in each of the TCR beta cDNA libraries. TCRdb reanalysed the PCR reads using MiXCR and keeps one entry per CDR3 protein. The sample lists hundreds of thousands of distinct CDR3 sequences, roughly 45% occurring once. Overall study results and limits: Multiple sclerosis was associated with a significant reduction in normalized Chao1 diversity relative to controls. Those samples that were prepared in the same batch co-clustered strongly by F measure. There were five TRBV segments more frequent in patients than controls, and TRBV5-6, TRBV5-1 and TRBV20-1 were among them.

Input material: blood. The source is a girl aged 5 to 17 with multiple sclerosis. The chain has TRBV10-3 and TRBJ2-3; D is undetermined. In DNA form, the CDR3 reads TGTGCCATCATGTACAGCACGGACACAGATACGCAGTATTTT. Amino acid sequence: CAIMYSTDTDTQYF.